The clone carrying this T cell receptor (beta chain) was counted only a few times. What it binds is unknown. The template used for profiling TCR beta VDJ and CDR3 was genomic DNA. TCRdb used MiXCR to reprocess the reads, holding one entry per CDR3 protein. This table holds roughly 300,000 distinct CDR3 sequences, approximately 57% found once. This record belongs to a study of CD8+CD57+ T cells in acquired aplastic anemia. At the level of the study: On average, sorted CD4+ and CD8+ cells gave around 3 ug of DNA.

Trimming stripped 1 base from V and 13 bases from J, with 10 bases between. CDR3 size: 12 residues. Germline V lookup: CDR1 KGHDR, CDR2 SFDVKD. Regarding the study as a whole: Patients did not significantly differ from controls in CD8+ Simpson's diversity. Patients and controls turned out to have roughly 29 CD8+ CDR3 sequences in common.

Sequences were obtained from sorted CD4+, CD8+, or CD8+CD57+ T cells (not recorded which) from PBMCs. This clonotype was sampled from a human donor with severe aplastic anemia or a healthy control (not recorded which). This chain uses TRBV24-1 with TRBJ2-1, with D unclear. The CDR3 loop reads CATSDFSGNQFF. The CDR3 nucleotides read TGTGCCACCAGTGATTTCTCAGGTAACCAGTTCTTC.